These T cell receptor beta chains were read from a single sample in a study of blood T cells in healthy people across ages. TCRdb ran MiXCR on the 5' RACE reads and lists one entry per CDR3 protein. The sample yields about 1,000,000 distinct CDR3 sequences, 40% to 55% seen once. Sequencing was carried out using blood. Every receptor here comes from a woman in her fifties or sixties in good health. CDR3s include the opening cysteine and the closing phenylalanine or tryptophan. Fields, in order: V gene, clone size, J gene, D gene, CDR3 DNA, CDR3 protein. The D gene is left open where the match is weak. Rows give clone size only sometimes, using once, few, many, or a class for an expanded clone.

TRBV12-3/TRBV12-4	.	TRBJ2-1	TRBD1	TGTGTCAGCAGCCTCGGGACAGGGGGCGGGGAGCAGTTCTTC	CVSSLGTGGGEQFF
TRBV20-1	.	TRBJ2-7	.	TGCGGTGCCGACCCCGGGGGACCTGCATGGGAGCAGTACTTC	CGADPGGPAWEQYF
TRBV5-4	.	TRBJ2-1	TRBD1	TGTGCCAGCAGCGTGGAAGGGGGCGAGACCCAGTTCTTC	CASSVEGGETQFF
TRBV29-1	few	TRBJ2-2	TRBD1	TGCAGCGCGAACACTCCGGGACAGGGTGTGTCCGGGGAGCTGTTTTTT	CSANTPGQGVSGELFF
TRBV9	.	TRBJ2-1	.	TGTGCCAGCGGAAGGGTCAATGAGCAGTTCTTC	CASGRVNEQFF
TRBV9	few	TRBJ2-1	.	TGTGCCAGCAGCGCTCCCGTCGGGGGAAATGAGCAGTTCTTC	CASSAPVGGNEQFF
TRBV5-8	.	TRBJ2-5	.	TGTGCCAGCAGCATTGGGGTGGGCGGAGAGACCCAGTACTTC	CASSIGVGGETQYF
TRBV27	.	TRBJ2-4	.	TGCGCCAGCAGTCCCAGGGGAGGGGCTCAGTACTTC	CASSPRGGAQYF
TRBV6-1	.	TRBJ1-6	.	TGTGCCAGCAGTGAAAGTATAACAGGGAGCTCCTATAATTCACCCCTCCACTTT	CASSESITGSSYNSPLHF
TRBV29-1	many	TRBJ1-1	TRBD1	TGCAGCGTGGATTTGACAGGGCTCTGGACTGAAGCTTTCTTT	CSVDLTGLWTEAFF
TRBV15	few	TRBJ2-7	TRBD2	TGTGCCACCAGCGAAACTAGCGCCTACGAGCAGTACTTC	CATSETSAYEQYF
TRBV7-9	.	TRBJ2-7	TRBD2	TGTGCCAGCAGCACGGGACTAGGCTCCTACGAGCAGTACTTC	CASSTGLGSYEQYF
TRBV7-9	.	TRBJ2-1	TRBD1	TGTGCCAGCAGCTTCCCCTCGGCGACAGGGACCAATGTGCAGTTCTTC	CASSFPSATGTNVQFF
TRBV11-2	.	TRBJ2-7	TRBD2	TGTGCCAGCAGCTTAGGGGGACTAGTTCCCCCGTCCTACGAGCAGTACTTC	CASSLGGLVPPSYEQYF
TRBV5-1	.	TRBJ2-3	.	TGCGCCAGCAGCTTTGAGAATAGCGGCACAGATACGCAGTATTTT	CASSFENSGTDTQYF
TRBV7-7	few	TRBJ1-1	.	TGTGCCAGCAGTTTTACAGCGAACACTGAAGCTTTCTTT	CASSFTANTEAFF
TRBV7-8	.	TRBJ2-3	.	TGTGCCAGCAGCGAACCGACCGCAGATACGCAGTATTTT	CASSEPTADTQYF
TRBV11-3	.	TRBJ2-5	.	TGTGCCAGCAGCAAGGGCCCGAGGGCGGAGACCCAGTACTTC	CASSKGPRAETQYF
TRBV7-2	few	TRBJ1-2	TRBD1	TGTGCCAGCAGCCTAGGAGGGACAGGAAGCTACACCTTC	CASSLGGTGSYTF
TRBV5-1	few	TRBJ2-1	TRBD1	TGCGCCAGCAGCCCGGACGGACAGGGGTACAATGAGCAGTTCTTC	CASSPDGQGYNEQFF
TRBV29-1	few	TRBJ2-7	.	TGCAGCGTTGGGCTAGTCGCCCCTTCCGAGCAGTACTTC	CSVGLVAPSEQYF
TRBV20-1	few	TRBJ2-7	TRBD1	TGCAGTGCTTGGGACAGGGGATACGAGCAGTACTTC	CSAWDRGYEQYF
TRBV5-1	few	TRBJ2-5	TRBD2	TGCGCCAGCACCCGCTCTAGCGGGAGGGCCAAAGAGACCCAGTACTTC	CASTRSSGRAKETQYF
TRBV7-9	.	TRBJ2-7	TRBD2	TGTGCCAGCAGCTTAGCCGGGGGGGGGAGCCCCTACGAGCAGTACTTC	CASSLAGGGSPYEQYF
TRBV6-2/TRBV6-3	many	TRBJ2-7	.	TGTGCCAGCAGTGACGCCTACGAGCAGTACTTC	CASSDAYEQYF
TRBV5-4	few	TRBJ2-5	.	TGTGCCAGCAGCTTTAAGAGGAGTCAAGAGACCCAGTACTTC	CASSFKRSQETQYF
TRBV2	.	TRBJ1-2	.	TGTGCCAGCAAAGGAGGGTTCCGCTATGGCTACACCTTC	CASKGGFRYGYTF
TRBV9	few	TRBJ2-1	.	TGTGCCAGCAGGTGGGGCGAAGACAATGAGCAGTTCTTC	CASRWGEDNEQFF
TRBV7-9	.	TRBJ1-5	.	TGTGCCAGCAGCTTAGCAGGGGGATACAATCAGCCCCAGCATTTT	CASSLAGGYNQPQHF
TRBV21-1	few	TRBJ2-6	.	TGTGCCAGCAGCAAAGGGGGAGGGTTTTATGGGGCCAACGTCCTGACTTTC	CASSKGGGFYGANVLTF
TRBV3-1	few	TRBJ1-2	TRBD1	TGTGCCAGCAGCCGTGGACAGGGGGTTTATGGCTACACCTTC	CASSRGQGVYGYTF
TRBV3-1	few	TRBJ2-1	.	TGTGCCAGCAGCCACGAATACAGGGCTATTGGGAATGAGCAGTTCTTC	CASSHEYRAIGNEQFF
TRBV9	.	TRBJ2-1	TRBD2	TGTGCCAGCAGCGATCCCCTCCATGGATCGGGAGGCCACGATGAGCAGTTCTTC	CASSDPLHGSGGHDEQFF
TRBV6-1	.	TRBJ2-1	TRBD1	TGTGCCAGCAGTGAAGCAGGACAGGGGGATGAGCAGTTCTTC	CASSEAGQGDEQFF
TRBV2	.	TRBJ2-1	.	TGTGCCAGCCGAGCCCCAGGCCTGGCAGAGCAGTTCTTC	CASRAPGLAEQFF
TRBV28	once	TRBJ2-1	TRBD1	TGTGCCAGCAGCTATCCCTCCCGGGACAGGGACTACAATGAGCAGTTCTTC	CASSYPSRDRDYNEQFF
TRBV9	few	TRBJ2-1	TRBD2	TGTGCCAGCAGTCCCGGACTAGCGCCTAGCGGGTCCTACAATGAGCAGTTCTTC	CASSPGLAPSGSYNEQFF
TRBV30	.	TRBJ2-3	.	TGTGCCTCCAGCGATTCAGATACGCAGTATTTT	CASSDSDTQYF
TRBV5-1	.	TRBJ2-7	TRBD1	TGCGCCAGTACTACCGACGGGACAGGGGTCTACGAGCAGTACTTC	CASTTDGTGVYEQYF
TRBV6-1	.	TRBJ2-5	.	TGTGCCAGCAGACCGACTAGAGCTCTTGGAGAGACCCAGTACTTC	CASRPTRALGETQYF
TRBV5-6	.	TRBJ2-7	.	TGTGCCAGCAGCTTGGCCGAAGGGAGCTCCTACGAGCAGTACTTC	CASSLAEGSSYEQYF
TRBV10-3	few	TRBJ2-5	TRBD2	TGTGCCATCAGTGAGTGGGGGACTAGCGGTCAAGAGACCCAGTACTTC	CAISEWGTSGQETQYF
TRBV2	.	TRBJ2-6	.	TGTGCCAGCAGTGACAGCAGCTCTGGGGCCAACGTCCTGACTTTC	CASSDSSSGANVLTF
TRBV9	.	TRBJ1-4	.	TGTGCCAGCAGCGCCGAACACGGAAAACTGTTTTTT	CASSAEHGKLFF
TRBV30	.	TRBJ2-1	.	TGTGCCTGGAGTCCCGGGTCTAACAATGAGCAGTTCTTC	CAWSPGSNNEQFF
TRBV3-1	.	TRBJ2-5	.	TGTGCCAGCAGCCCCCGGGTAGGGGCTGGCGGGGAGCGGACCCAGTACTTC	CASSPRVGAGGERTQYF
TRBV7-3	few	TRBJ2-1	.	TGTGCCAGCAGCTTTACCCGGGGCAATGAGCAGTTCTTC	CASSFTRGNEQFF
TRBV24-1	.	TRBJ1-1	.	TGTGCCACCAGCGCCACGGGACTCATGAACACTGAAGCTTTCTTT	CATSATGLMNTEAFF
TRBV7-2	few	TRBJ1-4	.	TGTGCCAGCAGCTCGACAGTTGCTAATGAAAAACTGTTTTTT	CASSSTVANEKLFF
TRBV2	once	TRBJ2-3	.	TGTGCCAGCAGTGGAGAGGGTAGAACTACGGATACGCAGTATTTT	CASSGEGRTTDTQYF
TRBV12-3/TRBV12-4	few	TRBJ2-5	.	TGTGCCAGCAGTCCCGGGGCCGACAGCGGTCAAGAGACCCAGTACTTC	CASSPGADSGQETQYF
TRBV4-2	.	TRBJ2-1	TRBD2	TGTGCCAGCAGCCAAAGGATAGCGGGAGGGCGGGAGCAGTTCTTC	CASSQRIAGGREQFF
TRBV11-2	.	TRBJ2-5	.	TGTGCCAGCAGCTTAGGGAGGACAGTAAAAGAGACCCAGTACTTC	CASSLGRTVKETQYF
TRBV14	.	TRBJ1-2	.	TGTGCCAGCAGCCTGTCACAGGGTCACTATGGCTACACCTTC	CASSLSQGHYGYTF
TRBV10-3	many	TRBJ2-1	TRBD2	TGTGCCATCAGTGCTAGCGGGTCCTACAATGAGCAGTTCTTC	CAISASGSYNEQFF
TRBV5-1	many	TRBJ2-7	TRBD1	TGTGCCAGCAGCTTAGAGGGACAGAGCTCCTACGAGCAGTACTTC	CASSLEGQSSYEQYF
TRBV5-1	.	TRBJ2-3	TRBD2	TGCGCCAGCAGCCGGACGCTAGCGGGAATGGGGGCTAGCACAGATACGCAGTATTTT	CASSRTLAGMGASTDTQYF
TRBV10-3	few	TRBJ1-1	.	TGTGCCATCAGGGCAGGGTCGGCGAACACTGAAGCTTTCTTT	CAIRAGSANTEAFF
TRBV24-1	.	TRBJ2-7	TRBD2	TGTGCCACCAGTGATTTGGGCCCTAGCGGGATGTTGTCCTACGAGCAGTACTTC	CATSDLGPSGMLSYEQYF